The 11 T cell receptor beta chains reported below all come from one sample, sequenced in a study of cytomegalovirus exposure and HLA in healthy donors. It was with 60 Vbeta and 13 Jbeta primers that the PCR ran. Generated by immunoSEQ multiplex PCR, the TCRdb table keeps only in-frame clones and is missing some. This sample has about 150,000 clones, with approximately 69% found just once. Source material: PBMCs. The receptors here all came from a man between 25 and 39 years old in good health and CMV-seronegative.

The chain links TRBV7-9 to TRBJ2-2; D gene uncertain. The CDR3 is made up of 14 amino acids. V was cut by 2 bases and J by 4 bases, with 8 bases left in between. Germline V CDR1 and CDR2: SEHNR, FQNEAQ (reference sequence). CDR3 in amino acids: CASSLLLGTGELFF. The CDR3 bases are TGTGCCAGCAGCTTATTGCTAGGCACCGGGGAGCTGTTTTTT.

This clone was counted once. The gene calls are TRBV28 and TRBJ1-6; D is possibly TRBD1 (6 bases). This CDR3 spans 15 amino acids. Per the germline V gene, CDR1 is MDHEN and CDR2 is SYDVKM. Trimming cost V 5 bases and J 3 bases, with 11 bases left between them. The CDR3 region has the DNA TGTGCCAGCAGTCCCCCGGACAGCTATAATTCACCCCTCCACTTT. Translation gives CASSPPDSYNSPLHF. The full variable domain, with the rest looked up from reference TRBV28 and TRBJ1-6, is DVKVTQSSRYLVKRTGEKVFLECVQDMDHENMFWYRQDPGLGLRLIYFSYDVKMKEKGDIPEGYSVSREKKERFSLILESASTNQTSMYLCASSPPDSYNSPLHFGNGTRLTVT.

This clone was observed once. This chain connects TRBV28 to TRBJ2-2; D is possibly TRBD2 (5 bases). The CDR3 is 16 residues long. Trimming removed 4 bases at V and 1 base at J, with 13 bases between. CDR1 is MDHEN and CDR2 is SYDVKM in the germline V gene. The CDR3 region is CASSSFASLNTGELFF. In DNA, the CDR3 is TGTGCCAGCAGTTCCTTTGCTAGCTTGAACACCGGGGAGCTGTTTTTT.

This rearrangement joins TRBV4-3 to TRBJ2-3; TRBD1 matches at 8 bases. The CDR3 extends over 16 amino acids. The germline V gene has CDR1 LGHNA and CDR2 YSLEER. Unmatched junction bases numbered 2, after V lost 0 bases and J lost 0 bases. The CDR3 loop is CASSQDQGASTDTQYF. For the CDR3, the DNA is TGCGCCAGCAGCCAAGATCAGGGGGCGAGCACAGATACGCAGTATTTT.

This clone turned up a few times. The chain combines TRBV28 with TRBJ1-2, with TRBD1 identical over 7 bases. J gave up 2 bases and V 6 bases, and 9 bases lay outside the gene matches. From germline, CDR1 is MDHEN and CDR2 SYDVKM. This CDR3 spans 15 amino acids. In DNA form, the CDR3 reads TGTGCCAGCAGCCTGGGACAGCTTACCAACTATGGCTACACCTTC. This codes for CASSLGQLTNYGYTF.

The chain joins TRBV27 to TRBJ2-2, with 9 bases matching TRBD1. The CDR3 has 16 residues. The ends lost 4 bases at V and 5 bases at J; junction bases unmatched: 8. Germline V gene lookup returns CDR1 MNHEY and CDR2 SMNVEV (reference sequence). Here the CDR3 reads CASSSTDRGLTGELFF. CDR3 DNA sequence: TGTGCCAGCAGTTCCACGGACAGGGGACTAACCGGGGAGCTGTTTTTT.

The rearrangement links TRBV4-2 to TRBJ2-2; tentatively, D is TRBD1 (5 bases). Germline CDR1 is LGHNA and CDR2 is YNFKEQ. The ends were cut back, 0 bases at V and 1 base at J, with 6 bases in the middle. The CDR3 extends over 15 amino acids. The CDR3 bases are TGTGCCAGCAGCCAAGAAGGGGTGAACACCGGGGAGCTGTTTTTT. Translating gives CASSQEGVNTGELFF.

The CDR3 here is CSVGTGTEAFF. CDR3 DNA: TGCAGCGTTGGGACAGGGACTGAAGCTTTCTTT. The chain joins TRBV29-1 to TRBJ1-1; 8 bases are a match to TRBD1. V trimming: 4 bases; J trimming: 5 bases; junction bases outside the gene matches: 0. The CDR3 spans 11 residues. Germline V lookup: CDR1 SQVTM, CDR2 ANQGSEA. The full variable domain, completed using reference TRBV29-1 and TRBJ1-1, is SAVISQKPSRDICQRGTSLTIQCQVDSQVTMMFWYRQQPGQSLTLIATANQGSEATYESGFVIDKFPISRPNLTFSTLTVSNMSPEDSSIYLCSVGTGTEAFFGQGTRLTVV.

This clone turned up a few times. The chain has TRBV19 and TRBJ1-1; TRBD1 matches at 11 bases. Germline lookup yields CDR1 LNHDA and CDR2 SQIVND (reference sequence). The V and J ends lost 7 bases and 5 bases, in that order; junction bases with no gene match: 6. CDR3 size: 14 residues. This chain's CDR3 is CASTRDRGYTEAFF. CDR3 DNA sequence: TGTGCCAGTACCAGGGACAGGGGGTATACTGAAGCTTTCTTT.

The chain combines TRBV7-6 with TRBJ2-5; 11 nucleotides agree with TRBD2. Trimming removed 4 bases from V and 1 base from J; junction bases left unmatched: 5. The germline gives CDR1 SGHVS, CDR2 FNYEAQ. The CDR3 contains 16 residues. For the CDR3, the DNA is TGTGCCAGCAGCTACCTAGCGGGGGGTCCCCAAGAGACCCAGTACTTC. Protein product: CASSYLAGGPQETQYF. The variable domain in full, completed from reference TRBV7-6 and TRBJ2-5, reads GAGVSQSPRYKVTKRGQDVALRCDPISGHVSLYWYRQALGQGPEFLTYFNYEAQQDKSGLPNDRFSAERPEGSISTLTIQRTEQRDSAMYRCASSYLAGGPQETQYFGPGTRLLVL.

The chain uses TRBV5-1 and TRBJ1-2; 8 bases map to TRBD1. This CDR3 comprises 13 residues. The J segment lost 7 bases and the V segment lost 4 bases, leaving 6 bases of the junction unmatched. Per the germline V gene, CDR1 is SGHRS and CDR2 is YFSETQ. The CDR3 loop reads CASSIDRGTGYTF. The CDR3 DNA reads as TGCGCCAGCAGCATCGACAGGGGTACTGGCTACACCTTC.